This T cell receptor (beta chain) was recorded in a study of cytomegalovirus exposure and HLA in healthy donors. 13 Jbeta primers and 60 Vbeta primers were used for the PCR. In the original workflow: An analysis that came later counted some 85 million unique TCR beta chains, roughly 11 million shared. The method was immunoSEQ multiplex PCR; TCRdb's version includes in-frame clones alone and lacks a portion of them. The V and J calls and clone size are taken from that table; D and trimming were inferred from the DNA. The sample carries approximately 150,000 clones, 80% recorded once. V was clipped by 3 bases and J by 4 bases, with 12 bases between them. The CDR3 is made up of 14 amino acids. The germline V gene has CDR1 WSHSY and CDR2 SAAADI.

The J gene is TRBJ1-2, the V gene TRBV10-2; TRBD1 is a possible D gene (5 bases). The sample comprised PBMCs. This sequence was found in a young man in good health and CMV-seronegative. The CDR3 DNA reads TGCGCCAGCAGTGAAACGGTCCAGGGCTATGGCTACACCTTC. The encoded protein is CASSETVQGYGYTF.